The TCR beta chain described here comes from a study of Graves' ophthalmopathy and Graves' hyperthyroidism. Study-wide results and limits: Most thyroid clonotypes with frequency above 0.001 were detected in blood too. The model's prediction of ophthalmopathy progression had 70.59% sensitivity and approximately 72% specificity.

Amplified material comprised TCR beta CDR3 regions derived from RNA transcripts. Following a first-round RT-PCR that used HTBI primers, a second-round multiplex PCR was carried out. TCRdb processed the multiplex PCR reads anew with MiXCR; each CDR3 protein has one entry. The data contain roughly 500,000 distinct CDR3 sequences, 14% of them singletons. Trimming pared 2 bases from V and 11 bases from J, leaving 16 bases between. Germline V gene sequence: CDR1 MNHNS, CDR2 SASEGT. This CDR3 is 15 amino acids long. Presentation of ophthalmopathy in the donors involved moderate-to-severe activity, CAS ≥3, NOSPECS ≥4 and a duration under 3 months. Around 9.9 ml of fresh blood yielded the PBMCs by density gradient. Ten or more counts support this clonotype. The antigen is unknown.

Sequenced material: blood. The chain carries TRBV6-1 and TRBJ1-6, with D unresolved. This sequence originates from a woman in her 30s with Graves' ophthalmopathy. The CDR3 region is CASSELFILSAPLHF. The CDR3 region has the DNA TGTGCCAGCAGTGAATTGTTTATCTTGTCGGCACCCCTCCACTTT.